These 26 T cell receptor beta chains share one sample of origin, sequenced in a study of technical replicates of blood from a handful of donors. Some clones are missing from TCRdb's copy, which holds only in-frame ones; the method was immunoSEQ multiplex PCR. The sample includes about 14,000 clones, 84% of them seen just once. The sequenced sample was PBMCs. These receptors all come from a human donor in good health.

The chain links TRBV5-1 to TRBJ2-5; maybe TRBD1 (6 bases). This CDR3 contains 14 residues. V gave up 4 bases and J gave up 3 bases, with 13 bases separating them. Germline CDR1 is SGHRS and CDR2 is YFSETQ. CDR3 sequence reads: CASSIPGQEETQYF. In DNA, the CDR3 is TGCGCCAGCAGCATACCGGGACAAGAAGAGACCCAGTACTTC.

The chain has TRBV2 and TRBJ1-5; 7 positions match TRBD1. The CDR3 runs 13 residues. V trimming: 7 bases; J trimming: 6 bases; junction bases outside the gene matches: 6. Germline loops: CDR1 SNHLY, CDR2 FYNNEI. The CDR3 sequence: CASTRQGGQPQHF. For the CDR3, the DNA is TGTGCCAGCACCCGACAGGGAGGTCAGCCCCAGCATTTT.

This clone was seen a few times. The V call is TRBV11-1, the J call TRBJ2-1, with D perhaps matching TRBD2 (6 bases). V lost 0 bases and J lost 5, with 14 bases in between. CDR3 length equals 16 residues. Germline values: CDR1 SGHAT, CDR2 FQDESV (reference sequence). CDR3 sequence (DNA): TGTGCCAGCAGCTTAGCCGGGACTGGAATAAACAATGAGCAGTTCTTC. Translating gives CASSLAGTGINNEQFF.

This chain uses TRBV7-2 with TRBJ2-7, with D perhaps matching TRBD1 (5 bases). Trimming took 8 bases from V and 4 from J, leaving 12 bases between them. CDR1 is SGHTA, CDR2 FQGNSA, per germline. This CDR3 comprises 12 residues. The DNA for the CDR3 is TGTGCCAGCGGGAAGACAGTTTACGAGCAGTACTTC. Translation: CASGKTVYEQYF.

The chain combines TRBV2 with TRBJ2-5, with 10 bases matching TRBD2. The CDR3 is 14 amino acids. V was pared by 4 bases and J by 5 bases, with 4 bases of the junction left unmatched. CDR1 is SNHLY, CDR2 FYNNEI, per germline. The CDR3 DNA reads TGTGCCAGCAGTGGGACTAGCGGAGGTGAGACCCAGTACTTC. Protein sequence: CASSGTSGGETQYF. The full variable domain, completed using reference TRBV2 and TRBJ2-5, is EPEVTQTPSHQVTQMGQEVILRCVPISNHLYFYWYRQILGQKVEFLVSFYNNEISEKSEIFDDQFSVERPDGSNFTLKIRSTKLEDSAMYFCASSGTSGGETQYFGPGTRLLVL.

The gene calls are TRBV29-1 and TRBJ1-1; D is uncertain. This CDR3 comprises 13 residues. V lost 7 bases and J lost 1, with 13 bases in between. Germline CDR1 and CDR2: SQVTM and ANQGSEA. CDR3 loop: CSAPSQSNTEAFF. Here the CDR3 DNA reads TGCAGCGCCCCTTCCCAGTCGAACACTGAAGCTTTCTTT.

Points on this clone: The sample carries other DNA sequences with the same CDR3. V gene TRBV5-1 combines with J gene TRBJ2-7, with 9 bases matching TRBD2. Per the germline V gene, CDR1 is SGHRS and CDR2 is YFSETQ. With V trimmed by 2 bases and J by 5 bases, 5 bases remained unmatched. The CDR3 has 14 amino acids. In DNA, the CDR3 is TGCGCCAGCAGCTTACTAGCGGGCCCAAACGAGCAGTACTTC. Its translation is CASSLLAGPNEQYF.

The chain combines TRBV6-5 with TRBJ2-7; 10 positions agree with TRBD2. The germline V gene has CDR1 MNHEY and CDR2 SVGAGI. With 6 bases clipped from V and 1 base from J, the junction kept 6 bases outside the gene matches. The CDR3 covers 15 residues. The CDR3 DNA is TGTGCCAGCAGCATGACTAGCGGGTCATCCTACGAGCAGTACTTC. It encodes CASSMTSGSSYEQYF.

Here the CDR3 DNA reads TGTGCCAGCAGTTTAGTCAGGGGATACGAGCAGTACTTC. This codes for CASSLVRGYEQYF. This chain links TRBV27 with TRBJ2-7, with D possibly TRBD1 on 6 matching bases. The V and J ends lost 2 bases and 4 bases respectively, with 9 bases between them. CDR1 MNHEY and CDR2 SMNVEV come from the germline V gene (reference sequence). This CDR3 contains 13 residues.

The chain recombines TRBV2 with TRBJ2-3; 8 bases agree with TRBD2. V lost 5 bases, J lost 0 bases, and 4 bases stayed unmatched. The germline CDR1 and CDR2 sequences are SNHLY and FYNNEI. The CDR3 extends over 15 amino acids. CDR3 nucleotide sequence: TGTGCCAGCAGTTTAGCGGGAATGAGCACAGATACGCAGTATTTT. Translating it yields CASSLAGMSTDTQYF.

For this clone: Within the sample, other DNA sequences also encode this same CDR3. CDR3 region: CASSETGGSYNEQFF. CDR3 bases: TGTGCCAGCAGTGAGACAGGGGGGTCCTACAATGAGCAGTTCTTC. The chain uses TRBV25-1 and TRBJ2-1, with 9 bases fitting TRBD1. Germline V lookup: CDR1 MGHDK, CDR2 SYGVNS. There are 15 residues in the CDR3. The J segment lost 1 base and the V segment lost 3 bases, leaving 1 base of the junction unmatched.

V usage is TRBV7-3 and J usage is TRBJ2-3; 8 bases match TRBD2. V gave up 3 bases and J gave up 4 bases; unmatched junction bases: 0. Germline-derived CDR1 and CDR2 are SGHTA and FQGTGA. The CDR3 runs to 13 residues. CDR3 region: CASSLREADTQYF. In nucleotides, the CDR3 is TGTGCCAGCAGCTTGCGGGAGGCAGATACGCAGTATTTT.

The chain uses TRBV2 and TRBJ2-6, with TRBD1 matching 8 bases. CDR1 is SNHLY, CDR2 FYNNEI, per germline. The CDR3 covers 17 residues. The ends lost 8 bases at V and 3 bases at J; junction bases unmatched: 12. This chain's CDR3 is CASWGSRGRRGANVLTF. CDR3 nucleotides: TGTGCCAGCTGGGGGAGCAGGGGGCGTCGTGGGGCCAACGTCCTGACTTTC.

V usage is TRBV27 and J usage is TRBJ1-1; D may be TRBD1 (5 bases). The germline gives CDR1 MNHEY, CDR2 SMNVEV (reference sequence). This CDR3 has 13 residues. V lost 6 bases to trimming and J lost 1 base, with 9 bases between them. The CDR3: CASRLTANTEAFF. DNA of the CDR3: TGTGCCAGCAGGTTGACAGCGAACACTGAAGCTTTCTTT.

This rearrangement joins TRBV6-1 to TRBJ2-1; D is perhaps TRBD2 (6 bases). The V end was cut by 4 bases, the J end by 7 bases, with 11 bases between. Per the germline V gene, CDR1 is MNHNS and CDR2 is SASEGT. CDR3 length: 13 residues. In DNA, the CDR3 is TGTGCCAGCAGTGTTCGGGGGTCGAATGAGCAGTTCTTC. It codes for CASSVRGSNEQFF.

V and J are TRBV2 and TRBJ1-2, with D unclear. Trimming took off 3 bases at V and 2 bases at J, with 13 bases between the two ends. The CDR3 has 15 amino acids. Germline loops: CDR1 SNHLY, CDR2 FYNNEI. CDR3 in amino acids: CASSELWQKNYGYTF. As DNA, the CDR3 is TGTGCCAGCAGTGAGCTCTGGCAGAAGAACTATGGCTACACCTTC. Full variable domain (rest looked up from reference TRBV2 and TRBJ1-2): EPEVTQTPSHQVTQMGQEVILRCVPISNHLYFYWYRQILGQKVEFLVSFYNNEISEKSEIFDDQFSVERPDGSNFTLKIRSTKLEDSAMYFCASSELWQKNYGYTFGSGTRLTVV.

The chain combines TRBV10-2 with TRBJ2-2, with D perhaps TRBD1 (6 bases). The germline V and J ends were trimmed by 8 bases and 0 bases, with 13 bases remaining between them. Germline CDR1 reads WSHSY; CDR2 reads SAAADI. The CDR3 runs 15 residues. CDR3 in amino acids: CASLRTETNTGELFF. CDR3 DNA: TGCGCCAGCCTACGGACAGAGACGAACACCGGGGAGCTGTTTTTT.

The chain combines TRBV10-2 with TRBJ1-2, with TRBD1 matching 9 bases. J was trimmed by 2 bases and V by 6 bases; bases with no gene match: 7. Germline CDR1 is WSHSY and CDR2 is SAAADI. The CDR3 is 15 amino acids. CDR3 DNA: TGCGCCAGCAGGGCTGGACAGGGGCAAAACTATGGCTACACCTTC. Encoded protein: CASRAGQGQNYGYTF.

The chain couples TRBV5-6 to TRBJ1-2; 9 bases line up with TRBD1. Germline lookup yields CDR1 SGHDT and CDR2 YYEEEE. J gave up 8 bases and V 4 bases, and 9 bases lay outside the gene matches. The length of the CDR3 is 14 residues. CDR3 in DNA: TGTGCCAGCAGCCCCGGGACAGGGTATCGCGGCTACACCTTC. Translated: CASSPGTGYRGYTF.

The chain couples TRBV11-2 to TRBJ2-7, with TRBD2 as a possible D gene (5 bases). Germline lookup yields CDR1 SGHAT and CDR2 FQNNGV. The CDR3 consists of 12 residues. With 4 bases removed from V and 4 bases from J, the gap between germline ends came to 8 bases. The CDR3 reads CASSSSGYEQYF. The DNA for the CDR3 is TGTGCCAGCAGCTCGTCGGGGTACGAGCAGTACTTC.

This chain links TRBV7-8 with TRBJ2-3, with 10 positions matching TRBD1. Germline V gene data show CDR1 as SGHVS and CDR2 as FQNEAQ. Trimming took 8 bases from V and 1 from J; bases not matched to a gene: 3. This CDR3 contains 14 residues. CDR3 sequence: CASRGTGGTDTQYF. DNA for the CDR3: TGTGCCAGCCGAGGGACAGGGGGCACAGATACGCAGTATTTT.

The chain carries TRBV6-6 and TRBJ2-7; D may be TRBD2 (6 bases). Looked up from germline, CDR1 is MNHNY and CDR2 is SVGAGI (reference sequence). The CDR3 is made up of 16 amino acids. V lost 0 bases and J 6 bases, leaving 18 bases between the germline ends. Written as DNA, the CDR3 is TGTGCCAGCAGTTACTCGGTTCATCCGGGACTCAGCGAGCAGTACTTC. Amino acids: CASSYSVHPGLSEQYF.

J is TRBJ2-3 and V is TRBV7-9, with a weak D call TRBD2 (7 bases). Trimming stripped 0 bases from V and 2 bases from J, with 12 bases between. Germline V CDR1 and CDR2: SEHNR, FQNEAQ (reference sequence). CDR3 length equals 16 residues. This CDR3 is CASSLAGGGSTDTQYF. Written as DNA, the CDR3 is TGTGCCAGCAGCTTAGCGGGGGGGGGCTCCACAGATACGCAGTATTTT.

This clone was seen a few times. The CDR3 here is CASSLTSDRARAQYF. CDR3 DNA: TGTGCCAGCAGTCTCACTAGTGATAGGGCAAGGGCCCAGTACTTC. V and J are TRBV27 and TRBJ2-5, with TRBD2 as a possible D gene (5 bases). Germline V gene sequence: CDR1 MNHEY, CDR2 SMNVEV (reference sequence). Trimming cost V 5 bases and J 9 bases, with 22 bases left between them. The CDR3 contains 15 residues.

This clone is categorized as medium-sized. The chain uses TRBV7-3 and TRBJ1-1; TRBD1 aligns across 7 bases. This CDR3 contains 13 residues. J gave up 9 bases and V 6 bases, and 10 bases lay outside the gene matches. Germline CDR1 and CDR2: SGHTA and FQGTGA. The CDR3 nucleotides read TGTGCCAGCAGGCAATCTGAGGGACAGAAAGCTTTCTTT. This translates into CASRQSEGQKAFF.

The genes are TRBV5-4 and TRBJ2-4; 10 positions match TRBD2. From germline, CDR1 is SGHNT and CDR2 YYREEE (reference sequence). CDR3 size: 16 residues. The trim removed 0 bases at V and 6 bases at J, leaving 6 bases unmatched. The CDR3: CASSLAGLAGVNIQYF. In DNA, the CDR3 is TGTGCCAGCAGCTTGGCAGGGCTAGCGGGAGTAAACATTCAGTACTTC.